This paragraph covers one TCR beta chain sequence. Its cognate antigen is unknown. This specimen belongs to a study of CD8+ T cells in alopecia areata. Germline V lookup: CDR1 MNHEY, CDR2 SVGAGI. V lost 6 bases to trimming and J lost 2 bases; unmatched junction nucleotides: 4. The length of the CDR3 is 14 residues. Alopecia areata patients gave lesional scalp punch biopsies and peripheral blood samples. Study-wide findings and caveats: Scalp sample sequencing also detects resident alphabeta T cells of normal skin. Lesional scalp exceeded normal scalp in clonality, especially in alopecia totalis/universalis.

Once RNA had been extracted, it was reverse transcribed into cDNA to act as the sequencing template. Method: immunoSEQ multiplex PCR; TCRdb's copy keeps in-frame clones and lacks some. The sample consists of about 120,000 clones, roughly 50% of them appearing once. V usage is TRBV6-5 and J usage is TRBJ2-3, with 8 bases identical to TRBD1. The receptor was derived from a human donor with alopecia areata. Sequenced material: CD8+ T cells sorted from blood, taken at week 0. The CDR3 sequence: CASSLTGDTDTQYF. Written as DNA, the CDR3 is TGTGCCAGCAGCCTGACAGGGGACACAGATACGCAGTATTTT.